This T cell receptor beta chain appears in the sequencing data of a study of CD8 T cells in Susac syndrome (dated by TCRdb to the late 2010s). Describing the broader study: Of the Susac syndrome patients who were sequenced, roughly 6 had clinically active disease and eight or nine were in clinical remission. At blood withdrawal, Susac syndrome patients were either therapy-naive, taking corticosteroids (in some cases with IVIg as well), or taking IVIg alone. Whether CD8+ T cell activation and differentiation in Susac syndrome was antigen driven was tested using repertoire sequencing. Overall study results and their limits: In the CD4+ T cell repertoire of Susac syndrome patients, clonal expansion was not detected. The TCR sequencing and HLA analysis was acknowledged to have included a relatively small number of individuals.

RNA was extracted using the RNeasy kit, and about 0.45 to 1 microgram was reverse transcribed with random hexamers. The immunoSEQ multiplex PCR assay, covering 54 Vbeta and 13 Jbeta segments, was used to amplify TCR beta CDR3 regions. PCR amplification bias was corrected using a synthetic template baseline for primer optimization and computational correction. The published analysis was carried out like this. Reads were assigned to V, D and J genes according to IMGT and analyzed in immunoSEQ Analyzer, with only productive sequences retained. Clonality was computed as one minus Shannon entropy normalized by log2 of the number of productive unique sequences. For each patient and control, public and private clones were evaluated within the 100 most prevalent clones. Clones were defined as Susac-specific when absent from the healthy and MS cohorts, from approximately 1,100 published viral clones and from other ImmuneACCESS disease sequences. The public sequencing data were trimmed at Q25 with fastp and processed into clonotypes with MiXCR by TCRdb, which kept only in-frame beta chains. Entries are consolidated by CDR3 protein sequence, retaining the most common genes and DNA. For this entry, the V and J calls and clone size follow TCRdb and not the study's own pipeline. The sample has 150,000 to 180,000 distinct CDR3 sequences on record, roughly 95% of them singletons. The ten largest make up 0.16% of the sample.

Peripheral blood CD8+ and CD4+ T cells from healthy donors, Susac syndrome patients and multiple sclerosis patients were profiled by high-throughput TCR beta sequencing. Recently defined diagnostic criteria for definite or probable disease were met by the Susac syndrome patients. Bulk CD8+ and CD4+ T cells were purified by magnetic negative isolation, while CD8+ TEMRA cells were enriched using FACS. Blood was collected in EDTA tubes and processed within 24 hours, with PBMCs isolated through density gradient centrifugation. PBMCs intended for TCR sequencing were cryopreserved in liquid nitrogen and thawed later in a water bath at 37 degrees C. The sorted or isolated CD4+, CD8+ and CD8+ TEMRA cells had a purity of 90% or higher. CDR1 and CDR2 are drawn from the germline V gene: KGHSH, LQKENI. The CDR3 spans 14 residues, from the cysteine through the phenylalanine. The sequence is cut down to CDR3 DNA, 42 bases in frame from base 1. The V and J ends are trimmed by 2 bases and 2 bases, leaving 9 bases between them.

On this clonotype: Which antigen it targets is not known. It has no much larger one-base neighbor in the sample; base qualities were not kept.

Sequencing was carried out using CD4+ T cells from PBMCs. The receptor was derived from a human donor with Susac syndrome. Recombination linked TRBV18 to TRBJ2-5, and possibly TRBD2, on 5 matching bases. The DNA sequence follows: TGTGCCAGCTCACCAAACGGGGTTCAAGAGACCCAGTACTTC. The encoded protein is CASSPNGVQETQYF.